One T cell receptor beta chain is described in this entry. Antigen unknown. V lost 0 bases and J 5 bases, leaving 5 bases between the germline ends. This CDR3 contains 11 residues. The germline V gene encodes CDR1 GTSNPN and CDR2 SVGIG (reference sequence). Here immunoSEQ multiplex PCR was the method, and the copy in TCRdb shows in-frame clones only, minus some. The profile shows about 66,000 clones, 93% of them singletons. The sample comes from a study of T cells after posttransplantation cyclophosphamide. Study-wide results and caveats: Recipient CMV seropositivity and CMV reactivation strongly tracked TRB clonality. TRB overlap between skin or GI tissue T cells and blood was limited.

The sequencing sample was made of PBMCs. This TCR was sampled from a woman under 40 in good health and a related stem cell transplant donor. This chain uses TRBV30 with TRBJ2-7, with D unclear. CDR3 nucleotides: TGTGCCTGGAGTGTGCTTAACGAGCAGTACTTC. This gives the protein CAWSVLNEQYF.